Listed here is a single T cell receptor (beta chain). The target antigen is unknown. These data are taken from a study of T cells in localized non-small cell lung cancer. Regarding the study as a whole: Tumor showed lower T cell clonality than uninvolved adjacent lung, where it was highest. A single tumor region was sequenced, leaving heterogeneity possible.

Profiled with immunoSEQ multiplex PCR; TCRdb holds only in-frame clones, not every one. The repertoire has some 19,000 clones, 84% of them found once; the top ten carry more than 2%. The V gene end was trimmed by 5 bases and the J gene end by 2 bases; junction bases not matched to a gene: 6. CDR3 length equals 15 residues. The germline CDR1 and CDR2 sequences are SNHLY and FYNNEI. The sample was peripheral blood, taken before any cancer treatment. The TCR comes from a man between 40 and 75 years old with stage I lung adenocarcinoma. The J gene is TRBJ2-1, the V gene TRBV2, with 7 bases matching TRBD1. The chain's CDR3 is CASSYDRATYNEQFF. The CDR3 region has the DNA TGTGCCAGCAGTTATGACAGGGCCACCTACAATGAGCAGTTCTTC.